Listed here are 24 T cell receptor beta chains from one sample, sequenced in a study of molecular identifiers for immune sequencing clone quantification. TCRdb used MiXCR to reprocess the PCR reads, holding one entry per CDR3 protein. The table lists some 97,000 distinct CDR3 sequences, about 35% of them singletons, with roughly 4.2% in the top ten. The sequencing sample was made of naive CD8+ T cells from blood, with Jurkat cell RNA spiked in. Stated subset: FACS-sorted CD8+CD4-CCR7+CD45RA+ naive T cells. Source of these receptors: a human donor in good health. Some libraries in this study had Jurkat cell RNA spiked in.

This clonotype was counted at least ten times. The genes are TRBV19 and TRBJ2-3; tentatively, D is TRBD2 (5 bases). Per the germline V gene, CDR1 is LNHDA and CDR2 is SQIVND (reference sequence). V was pared by 5 bases and J by 1 base, with 22 bases between. CDR3 length equals 18 residues. The chain's CDR3 is CASSSLLMGRERTDTQYF. The DNA of the CDR3 is TGTGCCAGTAGTTCTCTTCTAATGGGAAGGGAGCGCACAGATACGCAGTATTTT.

Points on this clonotype: One end of the junction does not line up with germline, which may come from a read error. The V and J genes are TRBV19 and TRBJ2-6, with D tentatively TRBD1 (5 bases). The CDR3 loop spans 15 amino acids. Germline CDR1 reads LNHDA; CDR2 reads SQIVND (reference sequence). The CDR3 region is CASSYDGSGADVLTF. Written as DNA, the CDR3 is TGTGCCAGTAGTTACGACGGGTCTGGGGCCGACGTCCTGACTTTC.

V usage is TRBV4-1 and J usage is TRBJ2-7; the D gene is possibly TRBD1 (6 bases). The CDR3 totals 13 residues. In germline, CDR1 is MGHRA, CDR2 YSYEKL. V gave up 1 base and J gave up 3 bases, with 7 bases separating them. The CDR3 DNA follows: TGCGCCAGCAGCCAAGGGGACAACTACGAGCAGTACTTC. Its protein is CASSQGDNYEQYF.

Comment on this clonotype: This may arise from a read error, as a much more abundant clone is one base away. This chain joins TRBV13 and TRBJ2-3; D uncertain. Germline CDR1 reads PRHDT; CDR2 reads FYEKMQ (reference sequence). There are 15 residues in the CDR3. V lost 8 bases and J 3 bases, leaving 18 bases between the germline ends. Here the CDR3 reads CASCSGPRRTDTQYF. Written as DNA, the CDR3 is TGTGCCAGCTGCTCCGGGCCTCGGCGGACAGATACGCAGTATTTT.

There are a few counts of this clonotype. The J gene is TRBJ2-5, the V gene TRBV6-5, with 7 bases fitting TRBD2. The germline gives CDR1 MNHEY, CDR2 SVGAGI. Losses at the gene ends were 7 bases for V and 5 bases for J; bases not matched to a gene: 1. The CDR3 has 11 amino acids. CDR3 residues: CASIGGETQYF. The CDR3 nucleotides are TGTGCCAGCATCGGGGGGGAGACCCAGTACTTC.

This chain connects TRBV3-1 to TRBJ2-5; 7 nucleotides match TRBD2. The germline gives CDR1 LGHDT, CDR2 YNNKEL (reference sequence). V was clipped by 8 bases and J by 13 bases; unmatched bases: 13. The CDR3 extends over 12 amino acids. CDR3 protein: CASLGLGISRYF. The CDR3 DNA follows: TGTGCCAGCCTCGGACTAGGAATATCCCGGTACTTC.

The genes are TRBV4-3 and TRBJ2-7; the D gene is possibly TRBD1 (7 bases). The CDR3 loop spans 15 amino acids. Germline CDR1 is LGHNA and CDR2 is YSLEER. The V gene lost 0 bases and the J gene lost 4 bases, with 13 bases spanning the gap. The CDR3 protein is CASSQDDREDYEQYF. CDR3 DNA sequence: TGCGCCAGCAGCCAAGACGACAGGGAGGATTACGAGCAGTACTTC.

Here the CDR3 DNA reads TGTGCCAGTAGTATCTTCAGCTCCAGCTCCTACGAGCAGTACTTC. Protein sequence: CASSIFSSSSYEQYF. The chain combines TRBV19 with TRBJ2-7; D is undetermined. Germline assignment: CDR1 LNHDA and CDR2 SQIVND (reference sequence). The CDR3 totals 15 residues. V was pared by 3 bases and J by 0 bases, with 12 bases between.

J is TRBJ2-1 and V is TRBV6-5, with 10 positions matching TRBD2. V shed 6 bases, J shed 8 bases, and the junction held 7 bases outside the gene matches. This CDR3 spans 14 amino acids. Germline CDR1 and CDR2: MNHEY and SVGAGI. Written as DNA, the CDR3 is TGTGCCAGCAGCCTAGCGGGAGCCGGGGATGAGCAGTTCTTC. Translation: CASSLAGAGDEQFF.

Points on this clonotype: A much larger clonotype is one base distant, so this may be a read error. The V gene is TRBV27, the J gene TRBJ2-7; D unclear. CDR1 is MNHEY, CDR2 SMNVEV, per germline (reference sequence). V was pared by 5 bases and J by 3 bases, with 11 bases between. This CDR3 comprises 13 residues. CDR3 sequence reads: CASSQQPLYEQYF. The CDR3 DNA reads TGTGCCAGCAGTCAACAGCCCCTCTACGAGCAGTACTTC.

At least ten counts were recorded for this clonotype. The V call is TRBV7-8, the J call TRBJ2-3; D is possibly TRBD2 (6 bases). Germline V gene lookup returns CDR1 SGHVS and CDR2 FQNEAQ. Trimming took 4 bases from V and 2 from J, leaving 10 bases between them. The CDR3 runs to 14 residues. The DNA of the CDR3 is TGTGCCAGCAGCTCTGGGACTTACACAGATACGCAGTATTTT. It specifies CASSSGTYTDTQYF.

As for this clonotype: A much larger clone is a single base away; this may be a read error. V is TRBV10-3 and J is TRBJ2-7; D may correspond to TRBD1 or TRBD2 (5 bases each). CDR3 size: 13 residues. Germline V lookup: CDR1 ENHRY, CDR2 SYGVKD. CDR3 region: CAISRDEAYELYF. As DNA, the CDR3 is TGTGCCATCAGTCGGGACGAGGCCTACGAGCTGTACTTC.

This clonotype has ten or more counts. This chain uses TRBV5-6 with TRBJ2-7; D is possibly TRBD1 or TRBD2 (5 bases each). The CDR3 runs to 13 residues. Germline assignment: CDR1 SGHDT and CDR2 YYEEEE. V was clipped by 2 bases and J by 2 bases, with 8 bases between them. The CDR3 spells CASSFGGTYEQYF. CDR3 nucleotides: TGTGCCAGCAGCTTTGGGGGAACCTACGAGCAGTACTTC.

This clonotype was seen ten or more times. The chain is built from TRBV20-1 and TRBJ2-7, with D perhaps matching TRBD2 (5 bases). CDR1 and CDR2 (germline): DFQATT, SNEGSKA (reference sequence). Trimming took off 7 bases at V and 0 bases at J, with 7 bases between the two ends. This CDR3 is 11 amino acids long. CDR3 DNA: TGCAGTGGTACTAGCTCCTACGAGCAGTACTTC. It yields the protein CSGTSSYEQYF.

This clonotype was detected ten times or more. The chain joins TRBV7-9 to TRBJ2-5; D is undetermined. CDR1 SEHNR and CDR2 FQNEAQ come from the germline V gene (reference sequence). The V gene lost 1 base and the J gene lost 5 bases, with 5 bases spanning the gap. The CDR3 is made up of 12 amino acids. Written as DNA, the CDR3 is TGTGCCAGCAGCTTAGTCTTGGAGACCCAGTACTTC. It yields the protein CASSLVLETQYF.

Comment on this clonotype: A much larger clone differs by one base, so this may be a read error. This chain links TRBV28 with TRBJ2-5; D is ambiguous. Germline CDR1 reads MDHEN; CDR2 reads SYDVKM. V was pared by 5 bases and J by 6 bases, with 7 bases between. This CDR3 is 11 amino acids long. CDR3 nucleotides: TGTGCCAGCAGTCGTCAGAAGACCCAGTACTTC. It codes for CASSRQKTQYF. Full variable domain (rest looked up from reference TRBV28 and TRBJ2-5): DVKVTQSSRYLVKRTGEKVFLECVQDMDHENMFWYRQDPGLGLRLIYFSYDVKMKEKGDIPEGYSVSREKKERFSLILESASTNQTSMYLCASSRQKTQYFGPGTRLLVL.

The count of this clonotype is one. This CDR3 fails to terminate in the conserved phenylalanine or tryptophan, so it likely reflects a read error. The rearrangement links TRBV28 to TRBJ2-5, with 8 positions matching TRBD2. The CDR3 runs to 16 residues. V trimming: 1 base; J trimming: 4 bases; junction bases outside the gene matches: 8. Germline lookup yields CDR1 MDHEN and CDR2 SYDVKM. The CDR3 DNA follows: TGTGCCAGCAGTTTATTCGGGAGGGCCGGGGGAGAGACCCAGTACCTC. Protein: CASSLFGRAGGETQYL.

This clonotype was found many times. One end of the junction is discordant with germline, which a read error may explain. The V and J genes are TRBV29-1 and TRBJ2-7; D tentatively reads TRBD1 or TRBD2 (5 bases each). There are 10 residues in the CDR3. CDR1 and CDR2 (germline): SQVTM, ANQGSEA. The CDR3 spells CSVGDLNRCF. The DNA of the CDR3 is TGCAGCGTTGGGGACCTTAATCGGTGCTTC.

The table lists this clonotype with many counts. The chain carries TRBV5-1 and TRBJ1-1; 8 nucleotides match TRBD1. The CDR3 totals 13 residues. From germline, CDR1 is SGHRS and CDR2 YFSETQ. Trimming removed 5 bases from V and 4 bases from J; junction bases left unmatched: 4. In nucleotides, the CDR3 is TGCGCCAGCAGGCCGACAGGGGCCACTGAAGCTTTCTTT. Its translation is CASRPTGATEAFF.

As for this clonotype: With a much larger clone just one base away, this may be a read error. The gene calls are TRBV4-2 and TRBJ2-7, with D uncertain. Germline V gene data show CDR1 as LGHNA and CDR2 as YNFKEQ. The CDR3 length is 14 residues. Trimming left V 0 bases short and J 2 bases short, with 8 bases between. DNA for the CDR3: TGTGCCAGCAGCCAAGAGGCAGGACCCTACGAGCAGTACTTC. Amino acid sequence: CASSQEAGPYEQYF.

The sample holds a few counts of this clonotype. V usage is TRBV6-1 and J usage is TRBJ1-5; D gene ambiguous. The ends were cut back, 3 bases at V and 1 base at J, with 7 bases in the middle. This CDR3 contains 14 residues. Germline assignment: CDR1 MNHNS and CDR2 SASEGT. DNA of the CDR3: TGTGCCAGCAGTGAGGGCAGCAGCAATCAGCCCCAGCATTTT. It encodes CASSEGSSNQPQHF.

The V gene is TRBV12-3 or TRBV12-4, the J gene TRBJ2-5; D call uncertain. The CDR3 is 10 residues long. Trimming stripped 8 bases from V and 7 bases from J, with 8 bases between. CDR3 sequence: CASGPRTQYF. The CDR3 DNA is TGTGCCAGCGGTCCTAGGACCCAGTACTTC.

This rearrangement joins TRBV20-1 to TRBJ2-7; TRBD1 aligns across 8 bases. In germline, CDR1 is DFQATT, CDR2 SNEGSKA (reference sequence). The V gene end was trimmed by 0 bases and the J gene end by 6 bases; junction bases not matched to a gene: 22. The CDR3 runs to 19 residues. CDR3 nucleotide sequence: TGCAGTGCTAGAGATAGCGACGGACAGGGAGGATCCTCCTTTGCCGAGCAGTACTTC. It is translated as CSARDSDGQGGSSFAEQYF.

The V and J genes are TRBV29-1 and TRBJ1-1; D not resolved. The CDR3 contains 15 residues. The ends were cut back, 2 bases at V and 10 bases at J, with 23 bases in the middle. Germline CDR1 is SQVTM and CDR2 is ANQGSEA. The CDR3 reads CSVETRSGMPGSAFF. The CDR3 DNA reads TGCAGCGTTGAAACCCGTTCTGGTATGCCCGGTTCAGCTTTCTTT.